The T cell receptor (beta chain) described here comes from a study of shared T cell receptors in the human thymus. The V gene end was trimmed by 2 bases and the J gene end by 5 bases; junction bases not matched to a gene: 13. Germline-derived CDR1 and CDR2 are LNHDA and SQIVND (reference sequence). The CDR3 is made up of 17 amino acids. Repertoires were generated with immunoSEQ multiplex PCR, while TCRdb's copy carries only in-frame clones and drops some. The sample includes about 660,000 clones, about 89% seen only once; the top ten take 0.0094%. This sample also belongs to another study, concerning human thymus T cells. As that report states: The source of the thymus tissue was resections taken during corrective heart surgery. Across thymic and blood repertoires, the usage of V and J genes appeared to be biased.

The sequence derives from a boy under two years old with a congenital heart defect. The J gene is TRBJ2-5, the V gene TRBV19; TRBD1 aligns across 8 bases. Material for sequencing was thymocytes. CDR3 sequence: CASSITPRTGKVETQYF. Written as DNA, the CDR3 is TGTGCCAGTAGTATAACCCCGCGGACAGGGAAGGTGGAGACCCAGTACTTC.